This section outlines one T cell receptor beta chain sequence together with its context. Its antigen remains unknown. In generating TCR beta cDNA, 5'RACE template switching with UMIs was used. TCRdb derives one entry per CDR3 protein from the 5' RACE reads, leaving out DNA. The table gives over 100,000 distinct CDR3 sequences; the top ten clones make up approximately 17% of it. The CDR3 loop spans 16 amino acids. The data originate from a study of T cells expressing NK-cell markers. Study context: Seven HCMV-seropositive donors and one seronegative donor made up the eight sequenced donors. Whole-study findings and limits: Each of six donors carried dominant NKG2C+ clonotypes accounting for roughly 1.0-7.5% of CD8+ T cells. These clonotypes, the leaders elsewhere, also led the CD3+CD56-NKG2C+ fraction in four donors.

The chain employs TRBV21-1 and TRBJ2-1; no DNA is available, so the TRBD1 call from TCRdb remains unchecked. TRBV21-1 is a recognized pseudogene. The clonotype comes from a woman aged 18-70 years in good health. The sample comprised blood T cells: a sorted CD56 or NKG2C T cell subset, CD4+ or CD8+ T cells, or bulk PBMC T cells (not recorded which). The CDR3 sequence: CASSKARQGAILLEFF.